The clone carrying this TCR beta chain was observed a handful of times. This record comes from a study of identical twins. Germline trimming cut 1 base from V and 2 bases from J; bases unmatched to any gene: 2. The CDR3 sequence is 16 residues long. CDR1 and CDR2 (germline): LNHDA, SQIVND (reference sequence). Unique molecular identifiers were present on the cDNA, which also gained a universal primer site by template switching. TCRdb fed the 5' RACE reads into MiXCR, producing one record per CDR3 protein. Of around 1.7 million distinct CDR3 sequences listed, roughly 35% were seen once; the top ten hold about 0.27%.

The sequence was obtained from a newborn girl in good health. The sequenced material came from cord blood. This chain connects TRBV19 to TRBJ2-4; the match to TRBD1 covers 10 bases. The CDR3 nucleotides are TGTGCCAGTAGTATAGGACAGGGGGCACCCAAAAACATTCAGTACTTC. It codes for CASSIGQGAPKNIQYF.